This T cell receptor beta chain was sequenced for a study of metastatic and nonmetastatic thyroid tumors. J gave up 4 bases and V 6 bases, and 5 bases lay outside the gene matches. Germline lookup yields CDR1 MNHEY and CDR2 SVGEGT. This CDR3 is 13 amino acids long. TCRdb reanalyzed the PCR reads with MiXCR. The repertoire holds over 4,000 clones, with 30% to 45% as singletons. Before thyroid surgery, none of the patients had received any treatment. Sequenced input: tumor tissue. The chain joins TRBV6-2 or TRBV6-3 to TRBJ1-2, with 7 bases lining up with TRBD1. This clonotype was sampled from a male donor with papillary thyroid cancer or a benign thyroid nodule (not recorded which). Some clones in this sample may be carry-over from other donors' samples. CDR3 DNA: TGTGCCAGCAGGATGGACAGGACCTATGGCTACACCTTC. Translation: CASRMDRTYGYTF.